The 10 T cell receptor beta chains reported below all come from one sample, sequenced in a study of blood T cell repertoires in COVID-19. Profiling relied on immunoSEQ multiplex PCR, and the TCRdb table lists in-frame clones only, not all of them. There are about 73,000 clones in the sample; around 88% occur only once, and 5.3% lies in the top ten. The specimen was peripheral blood. The source is a man aged 45-65 years with active COVID-19.

This chain uses TRBV29-1 with TRBJ1-1; the D is unclear. The ends were cut back, 4 bases at V and 6 bases at J, with 18 bases in the middle. Germline loops: CDR1 SQVTM, CDR2 ANQGSEA. This CDR3 region has 14 residues. The DNA for the CDR3 is TGCAGCGTTGCCTTGCGACAAGCACGGTCTGAAGCTTTCTTT. The encoded protein is CSVALRQARSEAFF.

The chain recombines TRBV24-1 with TRBJ2-2; 12 bases are shared with TRBD1. CDR1 and CDR2 (germline): KGHDR, SFDVKD. The CDR3 is made up of 16 amino acids. After removal of 6 bases from V and 7 bases from J, the junction contained 8 bases not matched to a gene. CDR3 sequence reads: CATSSTGQGAFGELFF. CDR3 DNA sequence: TGTGCCACCAGTTCGACGGGACAGGGGGCTTTCGGGGAGCTGTTTTTT.

This chain links TRBV5-1 with TRBJ1-2; 7 nucleotides line up with TRBD1. V gave up 3 bases and J gave up 7 bases; unmatched junction bases: 6. The CDR3 spans 13 residues. The V gene's germline CDR1 is SGHRS and CDR2 YFSETQ. The CDR3 here is CASSWGQSGGYTF. CDR3 bases: TGCGCCAGCAGCTGGGGACAGTCTGGTGGCTACACCTTC.

This chain joins TRBV2 and TRBJ2-1; 7 bases fit TRBD1. V lost 6 bases to trimming and J lost 6 bases; unmatched junction nucleotides: 8. Germline CDR1 is SNHLY and CDR2 is FYNNEI. This CDR3 contains 14 residues. The CDR3 sequence: CASSSMTGSNEQFF. CDR3 in DNA: TGTGCCAGCAGCAGCATGACAGGGAGCAATGAGCAGTTCTTC.

The rearrangement uses TRBV18 and TRBJ1-1; D not certain. Germline V gene lookup returns CDR1 KGHSH and CDR2 LQKENI. This CDR3 spans 14 amino acids. The V and J ends lost 1 base and 0 bases respectively, with 6 bases between them. The CDR3: CASSPQELNTEAFF. For the CDR3, the DNA is TGTGCCAGCTCACCACAGGAGTTGAACACTGAAGCTTTCTTT.

The CDR3 coding sequence is TGCGCCAGCAGCGTTACAGTGACCTATGGCTACACCTTC. It specifies CASSVTVTYGYTF. This chain connects TRBV5-1 to TRBJ1-2; D unclear. Germline V gives CDR1 SGHRS, CDR2 YFSETQ. The CDR3 is made up of 13 amino acids. The V end was cut by 4 bases, the J end by 4 bases, with 11 bases between.

J is TRBJ1-2 and V is TRBV5-1; TRBD1 matches at 9 bases. Germline V gene lookup returns CDR1 SGHRS and CDR2 YFSETQ. V shed 3 bases and J 6 bases; nucleotides not matched to a gene: 6. CDR3 length equals 14 residues. For the CDR3, the DNA is TGCGCCAGCAGCTCCTCCGGGACAGGGCATGGCTACACCTTC. It yields the protein CASSSSGTGHGYTF.

The rearrangement links TRBV7-3 to TRBJ2-1; 11 bases fit TRBD2. Germline CDR1 reads SGHTA; CDR2 reads FQGTGA. The CDR3 sequence is 15 residues long. With V trimmed by 5 bases and J by 6 bases, 6 bases remained unmatched. CDR3 sequence: CASSKLAGGPNEQFF. In DNA, the CDR3 is TGTGCCAGCAGCAAGCTAGCGGGGGGACCCAATGAGCAGTTCTTC.

The chain links TRBV30 to TRBJ2-3; maybe TRBD1 (5 bases). This CDR3 contains 12 residues. Deletions cut 0 bases from V and 4 bases from J, with 5 bases between. Germline V gene sequence: CDR1 GTSNPN, CDR2 SVGIG (reference sequence). CDR3 sequence reads: CAWSVQADTQYF. As DNA, the CDR3 is TGTGCCTGGAGTGTACAGGCAGATACGCAGTATTTT.

The rearrangement links TRBV19 to TRBJ2-1; 16 nucleotides align to TRBD2. The CDR3 consists of 19 residues. V lost 7 bases, J lost 4 bases, and 13 bases stayed unmatched. The germline V gene has CDR1 LNHDA and CDR2 SQIVND (reference sequence). The CDR3 reads CASNPFPGLAGGKYNEQFF. For the CDR3, the DNA is TGTGCCAGTAATCCCTTTCCGGGACTAGCGGGGGGGAAATACAATGAGCAGTTCTTC.